This T cell receptor beta chain was retrieved from a study of blood T cell repertoires in COVID-19. Across the study: The United States, Italy and Spain supplied acute and convalescent COVID-19 samples. T cells, B-cell-depleted T cells, or PBMCs supplied cDNA or gDNA.

CDR1 is MNHEY, CDR2 SMNVEV, per germline (reference sequence). The CDR3 consists of 13 residues. Trimming took 8 bases from V and 5 from J; bases not matched to a gene: 1. Original data processing: Nucleated cell number was recorded as an estimate derived from reference gene primer amplification. Produced via immunoSEQ multiplex PCR; TCRdb's table is partial and in-frame only. The V and J calls and the clone size are those of that table, but D and trimming were determined from the DNA. The sample has under 350,000 clones; roughly 85% are singletons. Sequencing used peripheral blood. The chain joins TRBV27 to TRBJ2-1, with 12 positions matching TRBD2. This sequence was found in a human donor in a cohort sampled during active COVID-19. The CDR3 loop reads CASLAGGHNEQFF. In nucleotides, the CDR3 is TGTGCCAGCCTAGCGGGAGGGCACAATGAGCAGTTCTTC.